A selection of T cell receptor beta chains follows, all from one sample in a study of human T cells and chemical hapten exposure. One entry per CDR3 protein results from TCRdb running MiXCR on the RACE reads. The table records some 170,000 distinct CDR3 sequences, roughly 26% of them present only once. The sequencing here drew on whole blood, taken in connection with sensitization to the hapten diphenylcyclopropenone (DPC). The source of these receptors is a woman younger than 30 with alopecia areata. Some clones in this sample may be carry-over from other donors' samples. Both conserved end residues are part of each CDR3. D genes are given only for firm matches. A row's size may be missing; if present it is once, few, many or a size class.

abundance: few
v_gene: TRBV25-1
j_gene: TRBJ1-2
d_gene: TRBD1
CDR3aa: CASRGRDRGNYTF
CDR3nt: TGTGCCAGCAGGGGACGGGACAGGGGGAATTACACCTTC

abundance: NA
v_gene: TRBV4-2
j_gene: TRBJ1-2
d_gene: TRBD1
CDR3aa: CASSLPGQGLTVDGYTF
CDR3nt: TGTGCCAGCAGCCTGCCGGGACAGGGGCTTACAGTTGATGGCTACACCTTC

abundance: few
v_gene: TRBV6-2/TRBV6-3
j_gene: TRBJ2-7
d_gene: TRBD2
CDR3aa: CASSYSRLAGGGEQYF
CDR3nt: TGTGCCAGCAGTTACTCGCGGCTAGCGGGAGGAGGCGAGCAGTACTTC

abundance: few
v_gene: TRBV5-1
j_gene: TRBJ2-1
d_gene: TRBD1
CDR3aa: CASSAGDRGDEQFF
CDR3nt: TGCGCCAGCAGCGCCGGAGACAGGGGCGATGAGCAGTTCTTC

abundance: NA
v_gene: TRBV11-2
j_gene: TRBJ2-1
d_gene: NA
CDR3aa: CASSLAGRIYLSDEQFF
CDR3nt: TGTGCCAGCAGCTTAGCGGGGAGAATATACCTCTCGGATGAGCAGTTCTTC

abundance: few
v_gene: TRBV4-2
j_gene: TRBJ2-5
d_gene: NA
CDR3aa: CASSQETGEGKTQYF
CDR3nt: TGTGCCAGCAGCCAAGAGACAGGGGAGGGGAAGACCCAGTACTTC

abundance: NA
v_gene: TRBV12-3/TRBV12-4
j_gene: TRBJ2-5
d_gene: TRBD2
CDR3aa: CASSSTRLATDQETQYF
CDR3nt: TGTGCCAGCAGCTCTACCCGACTAGCGACAGACCAAGAGACCCAGTACTTC

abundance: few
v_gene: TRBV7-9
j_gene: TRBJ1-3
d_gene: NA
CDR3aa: CANGNTIYF
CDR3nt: TGTGCCAACGGAAACACCATATATTTT

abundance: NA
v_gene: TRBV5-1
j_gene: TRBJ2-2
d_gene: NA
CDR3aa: CASSFGEFTGELFF
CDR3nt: TGCGCCAGCAGCTTCGGGGAGTTCACCGGGGAGCTGTTTTTT

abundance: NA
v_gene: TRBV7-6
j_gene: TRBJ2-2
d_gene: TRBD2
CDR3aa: CASSLEGGVAGELFF
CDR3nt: TGTGCCAGCAGCTTAGAGGGAGGGGTCGCCGGGGAGCTGTTTTTT

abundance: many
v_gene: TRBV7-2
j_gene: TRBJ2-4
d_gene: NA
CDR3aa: CASSTPSKNIQYF
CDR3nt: TGTGCCAGCAGCACACCCTCCAAAAACATTCAGTACTTC

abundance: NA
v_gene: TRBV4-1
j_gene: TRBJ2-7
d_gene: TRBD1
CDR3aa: CASSQASRDSYEQYF
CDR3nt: TGCGCCAGCAGCCAAGCGTCCCGGGACAGCTACGAGCAGTACTTC

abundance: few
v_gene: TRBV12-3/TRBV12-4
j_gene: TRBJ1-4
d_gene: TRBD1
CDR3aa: CASRGQGGEKLFF
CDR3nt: TGTGCCAGCAGGGGACAGGGAGGCGAAAAACTGTTTTTT

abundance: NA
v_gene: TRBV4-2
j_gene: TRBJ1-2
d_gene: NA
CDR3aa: CASSQETVNYGYTF
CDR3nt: TGTGCCAGCAGCCAAGAGACCGTTAACTATGGCTACACCTTC

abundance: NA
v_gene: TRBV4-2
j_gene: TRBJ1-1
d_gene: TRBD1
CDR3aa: CASSQGQPNTEAFF
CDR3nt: TGTGCCAGCAGCCAGGGACAGCCGAACACTGAAGCTTTCTTT

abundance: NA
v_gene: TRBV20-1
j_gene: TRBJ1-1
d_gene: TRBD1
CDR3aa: CSARKGAGNTEAFF
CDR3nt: TGCAGTGCTAGAAAGGGGGCCGGAAACACTGAAGCTTTCTTT

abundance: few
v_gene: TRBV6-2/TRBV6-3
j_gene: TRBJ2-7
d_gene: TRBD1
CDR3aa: CASSWTGPYEQYF
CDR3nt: TGTGCCAGCAGTTGGACAGGACCCTACGAGCAGTACTTC

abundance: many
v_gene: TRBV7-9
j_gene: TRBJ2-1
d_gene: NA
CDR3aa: CASSYPGGRNEQFF
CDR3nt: TGTGCCAGCAGCTACCCGGGGGGCCGAAATGAGCAGTTCTTC

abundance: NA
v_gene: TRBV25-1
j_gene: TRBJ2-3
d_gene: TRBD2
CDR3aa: CASSESGTRADTQYF
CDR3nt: TGTGCCAGCAGTGAATCCGGGACTAGGGCAGATACGCAGTATTTT

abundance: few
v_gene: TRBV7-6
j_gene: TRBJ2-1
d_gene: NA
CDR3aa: CASSFHGPEQFF
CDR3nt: TGTGCCAGCAGCTTTCATGGCCCTGAGCAGTTCTTC

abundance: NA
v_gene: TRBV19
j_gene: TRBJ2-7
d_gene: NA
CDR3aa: CASSRSQGIYEQYF
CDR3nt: TGTGCCAGTAGTCGGTCGCAGGGGATCTACGAGCAGTACTTC

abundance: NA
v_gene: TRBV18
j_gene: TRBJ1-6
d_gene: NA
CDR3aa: CVSHLDNNSPLHF
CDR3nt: TGTGTCAGCCACCTAGACAATAATTCACCCCTCCACTTT

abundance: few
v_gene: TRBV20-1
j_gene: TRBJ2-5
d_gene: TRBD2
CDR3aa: CRMTSTETQYF
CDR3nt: TGCAGGATGACTAGCACAGAGACCCAGTACTTC

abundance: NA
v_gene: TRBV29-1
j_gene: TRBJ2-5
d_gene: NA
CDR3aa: CSVGRGARETQYF
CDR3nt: TGCAGCGTCGGAAGGGGGGCAAGGGAGACCCAGTACTTC

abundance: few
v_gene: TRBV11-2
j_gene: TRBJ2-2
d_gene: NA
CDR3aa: CASRLSGGRTGELFF
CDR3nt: TGTGCCAGCCGGTTAAGCGGTGGGAGGACCGGGGAGCTGTTTTTT

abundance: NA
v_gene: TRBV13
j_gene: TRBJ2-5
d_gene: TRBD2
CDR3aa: CASSWTSGGPQTQETQYF
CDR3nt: TGTGCCAGCAGCTGGACTAGCGGGGGTCCGCAGACCCAAGAGACCCAGTACTTC

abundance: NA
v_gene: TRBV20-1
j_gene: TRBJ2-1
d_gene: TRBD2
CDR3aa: CSAWTSGRYNEQFF
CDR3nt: TGCAGTGCTTGGACTAGCGGAAGATACAATGAGCAGTTCTTC

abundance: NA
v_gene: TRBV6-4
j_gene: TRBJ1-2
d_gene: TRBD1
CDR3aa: CASRETGTGGYTF
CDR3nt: TGTGCCAGCAGAGAGACAGGGACGGGCGGCTACACCTTC

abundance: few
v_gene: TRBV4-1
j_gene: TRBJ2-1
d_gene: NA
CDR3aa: CASSHHSGNEQFF
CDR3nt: TGCGCCAGCAGCCATCACTCGGGAAATGAGCAGTTCTTC

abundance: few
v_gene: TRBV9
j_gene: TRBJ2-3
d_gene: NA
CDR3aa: CASSVDAGPSTDTQYF
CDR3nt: TGTGCCAGCAGCGTAGATGCGGGACCTAGCACAGATACGCAGTATTTT

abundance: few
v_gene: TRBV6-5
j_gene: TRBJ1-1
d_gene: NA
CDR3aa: CASSSPDTTEAFF
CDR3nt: TGTGCCAGCAGTTCCCCGGACACCACTGAAGCTTTCTTT

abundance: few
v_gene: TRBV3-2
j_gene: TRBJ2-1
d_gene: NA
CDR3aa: CASSQDRAESSYNEQFF
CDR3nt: TGTGCCAGCAGCCAAGATCGGGCGGAGAGCTCCTACAATGAGCAGTTCTTC

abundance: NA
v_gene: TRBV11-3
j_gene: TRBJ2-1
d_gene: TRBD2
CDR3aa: CASKRLAESNEQFF
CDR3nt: TGTGCCAGCAAACGACTAGCGGAATCAAATGAGCAGTTCTTC

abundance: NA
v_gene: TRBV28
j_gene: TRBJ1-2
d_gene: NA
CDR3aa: CASSNYRGYTF
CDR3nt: TGTGCCAGCAGTAACTACAGAGGCTACACCTTC

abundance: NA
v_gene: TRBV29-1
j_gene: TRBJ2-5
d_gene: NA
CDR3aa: CSVTTGRQETQYF
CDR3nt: TGCAGCGTTACAACAGGGAGACAAGAGACCCAGTACTTC

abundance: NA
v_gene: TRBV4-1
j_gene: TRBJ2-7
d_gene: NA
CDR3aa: CASSPDLSHYEQYF
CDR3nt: TGCGCCAGCAGCCCGGACCTAAGCCACTACGAGCAGTACTTC

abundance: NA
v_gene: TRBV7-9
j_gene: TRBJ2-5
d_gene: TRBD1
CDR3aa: CASRPTGQTKTQYF
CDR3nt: TGTGCCAGCAGACCCACGGGACAGACCAAGACCCAGTACTTC

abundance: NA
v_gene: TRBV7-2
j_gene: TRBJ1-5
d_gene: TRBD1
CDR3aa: CASSTTGGLQPQHF
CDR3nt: TGTGCCAGCAGCACTACAGGGGGCCTTCAGCCCCAGCATTTT

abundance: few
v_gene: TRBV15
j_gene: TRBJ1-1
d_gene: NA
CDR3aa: CATSRSHNTEAFF
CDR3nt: TGTGCCACCAGCAGATCGCATAACACTGAAGCTTTCTTT

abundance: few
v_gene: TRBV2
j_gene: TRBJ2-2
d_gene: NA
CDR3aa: CASSGGRQTNTGELFF
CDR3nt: TGTGCCAGCAGTGGGGGAAGACAGACGAACACCGGGGAGCTGTTTTTT